This T cell receptor beta chain was sequenced during a study of blood T cell repertoires in COVID-19 (dated by TCRdb to 2019 to 2021). Context from the whole study: Collaborator samples came from the United States, Italy and Spain and covered acute and convalescent phases of COVID-19. Where available, HLA class I and class II types were obtained from metadata supplied by the sample provider rather than from assay-based typing. Deeply sampled blood TCRbeta repertoires from subjects exposed to, actively infected with, or recovered from COVID-19 were included in the dataset. The material from the prospective study consisted of cDNA or gDNA derived from T cells, B-cell-depleted T cells, or PBMCs. Nearly every sample came with metadata listing a de-identified subject ID, COVID-19 status, age in years and sex. The repertoires were released in a freely available public database intended as a resource for research on the immune response to SARS-CoV-2. The samples were drawn from two sources: the first 160 participants of the ongoing ImmuneRACE study, and 1,254 subjects contributed by 6 global collaborators. Results and caveats for the whole study, not just this receptor: How much clinical and demographic metadata was included differed by source and by participant, and the metadata was provided uncurated.

The collaborating institutions used their own protocols to collect whole blood in K2EDTA tubes. For TCRbeta analysis, collaborators shipped samples in one of three forms: frozen whole blood, isolated PBMCs, or DNA extracted from either of those sample types. TCRbeta CDR3 regions were amplified from genomic DNA using the immunoSEQ Assay, a bias-controlled multiplex PCR. Turning to the authors' computational methods: The number of nucleated cells in each sample was estimated from the amplification of reference gene primers within the assay. Sequence reads were collapsed and filtered to measure the absolute abundance of every unique TCRbeta CDR3 rearrangement. Productive Simpson clonality was computed per sample as the square root of Simpson's diversity index over productive rearrangements. TCRdb carries this immuneACCESS record with in-frame sequences only. Its versions omit some clonotypes, under half of them owing to an unresolved V gene in the studies checked, with the rest unexplained. V, J and clone size reflect that table, while D and trimming were determined from the DNA. This sample has some 96,000 clones in its table, and roughly 87% of those were observed once. 7% to 9% of the sample comes from the top ten.

The CDR3 sequence holds 16 residues, the cysteine and phenylalanine included. Left in the record is the CDR3 DNA by itself, 48 bases read in frame from the first base. V is cut by 1 base and J by 4 bases, and the space between the germline ends is 14 bases. CDR1 and CDR2 are drawn from the germline V gene: MGHRA, YSYEKL. Notes on this clone: Its antigen has not been determined. No base quality information exists; no much larger clone differs at one position.

The clonotype comes from a young man in a cohort sampled during active COVID-19. The sample comprised peripheral blood. The sequence links TRBV4-1 to TRBJ2-1; the best D guess is TRBD1, with 6 bases matching. The nucleotide sequence is TGCGCCAGCAGCCAAGTGCCATCAGGGGCTTACAATGAGCAGTTCTTC. Translated, this is CASSQVPSGAYNEQFF.